The 20 T cell receptor beta chains below come from one sample, sequenced in a study of TIL therapy for anti-PD-1-resistant metastatic lung cancer. The immunoSEQ assay was v3. Generated by immunoSEQ multiplex PCR, the TCRdb table keeps only in-frame clones and is missing some. The sample has approximately 92,000 clones, 50% to 70% seen once. This sample's time point: pre-treatment sample, taken before nivolumab and TIL therapy. The tumor samples were excised metastases, mostly pleural nodules or supraclavicular lymph nodes. The sequences come from tumor tissue, collected at baseline. The source of these receptors is a person aged 25-85 years with non-small cell lung cancer.

This chain uses TRBV7-9 with TRBJ1-5; D is undetermined. There are 13 residues in the CDR3. Deletions cut 3 bases from V and 9 bases from J, with 12 bases between. Germline V gene sequence: CDR1 SEHNR, CDR2 FQNEAQ (reference sequence). CDR3 in DNA: TGTGCCAGCAGCTTTGACGGTGTGGTGCCCCAGCATTTT. This sequence encodes CASSFDGVVPQHF.

DNA for the CDR3: TGCGCCACCTTAGCGGGCTACAATGAGCAGTTCTTC. This encodes CATLAGYNEQFF. The chain carries TRBV10-2 and TRBJ2-1, with 7 bases that match TRBD2. Germline trimming cut 10 bases from V and 3 bases from J; bases unmatched to any gene: 3. The V gene's germline CDR1 is WSHSY and CDR2 SAAADI. The CDR3 is 12 residues long.

V and J are TRBV5-1 and TRBJ2-7, with 7 bases aligning to TRBD1. Trimming at V came to 0 bases and at J to 2 bases, leaving 2 bases not matched to a gene. CDR3 length: 14 amino acids. Germline loops: CDR1 SGHRS, CDR2 YFSETQ. CDR3 amino acids: CASSLGQGPYEQYF. In DNA form, the CDR3 reads TGCGCCAGCAGCTTGGGACAGGGTCCCTACGAGCAGTACTTC.

The rearrangement uses TRBV19 and TRBJ2-3; 11 bases fit TRBD1. Per the germline V gene, CDR1 is LNHDA and CDR2 is SQIVND (reference sequence). The CDR3 totals 16 residues. V trimming: 6 bases; J trimming: 0 bases; junction bases outside the gene matches: 5. CDR3 DNA sequence: TGTGCCAGTAGCCGAGGGACAGGGGGGAGCACAGATACGCAGTATTTT. It encodes CASSRGTGGSTDTQYF.

The J gene is TRBJ1-2, the V gene TRBV11-2; no reliable D call. Trimming removed 0 bases from V and 5 bases from J, with 13 bases in between. This CDR3 spans 15 amino acids. Germline lookup yields CDR1 SGHAT and CDR2 FQNNGV. This chain's CDR3 is CASSLEGSPTYGYTF. The CDR3 region has the DNA TGTGCCAGCAGCTTAGAGGGGTCCCCAACGTATGGCTACACCTTC. The complete variable domain, with remaining parts taken from reference TRBV11-2 and TRBJ1-2, reads EAGVAQSPRYKIIEKRQSVAFWCNPISGHATLYWYQQILGQGPKLLIQFQNNGVVDDSQLPKDRFSAERLKGVDSTLKIQPAKLEDSAVYLCASSLEGSPTYGYTFGSGTRLTVV.

The rearrangement links TRBV5-1 to TRBJ2-7, with 7 bases matching TRBD1. This CDR3 has 15 residues. Per the germline V gene, CDR1 is SGHRS and CDR2 is YFSETQ. Trimming took 7 bases from V and 2 from J; bases not matched to a gene: 12. The CDR3: CASHLGGTDPYEQYF. The CDR3 coding sequence is TGCGCCAGCCATCTAGGTGGGACAGACCCCTACGAGCAGTACTTC.

This rearrangement joins TRBV27 to TRBJ2-7; tentatively, D is TRBD1 (5 bases). Trimming shortened V by 5 bases and J by 4 bases, and 18 bases separated the two germline ends. Germline CDR1 MNHEY, CDR2 SMNVEV (reference sequence). The CDR3 has 15 amino acids. CDR3 in amino acids: CASSAKPAGIYEQYF. CDR3 nucleotides: TGTGCCAGCAGTGCCAAACCGGCAGGGATTTACGAGCAGTACTTC.

The chain uses TRBV4-2 and TRBJ2-3; 11 bases align to TRBD2. The CDR3 sequence is 16 residues long. CDR1 is LGHNA and CDR2 is YNFKEQ in the germline V gene. Trimming took 1 base from V and 4 from J; bases not matched to a gene: 4. The CDR3 spells CASSQASGGPADTQYF. The DNA for the CDR3 is TGTGCCAGCAGCCAAGCTAGCGGGGGGCCTGCAGATACGCAGTATTTT.

The chain recombines TRBV20-1 with TRBJ2-1, with a possible D match to TRBD2 (5 bases). Trimming took off 3 bases at V and 0 bases at J, with 12 bases between the two ends. Germline values: CDR1 DFQATT, CDR2 SNEGSKA (reference sequence). This CDR3 has 15 residues. Here the CDR3 reads CSASIGDGSYNEQFF. CDR3 bases: TGCAGTGCTAGTATCGGGGATGGCTCCTACAATGAGCAGTTCTTC.

The rearrangement uses TRBV27 and TRBJ2-1; D uncertain. V gave up 1 base and J gave up 5 bases, with 6 bases separating them. Germline V gene data show CDR1 as MNHEY and CDR2 as SMNVEV (reference sequence). This CDR3 contains 13 residues. DNA for the CDR3: TGTGCCAGCAGTTTATACCCGGACAATGAGCAGTTCTTC. Translation gives CASSLYPDNEQFF.

To note about this clone: Within the sample, other DNA sequences also encode this same CDR3. The chain couples TRBV5-1 to TRBJ2-5; D gene unclear. Trimming took off 0 bases at V and 2 bases at J, with 2 bases between the two ends. The CDR3 loop spans 12 amino acids. Germline V lookup: CDR1 SGHRS, CDR2 YFSETQ. The CDR3 DNA reads as TGCGCCAGCAGCTTGGGTCAAGAGACCCAGTACTTC. Its protein is CASSLGQETQYF.

The chain uses TRBV21-1 and TRBJ1-2; TRBD1, the D gene given by the table, was not confirmed from the DNA. TRBV21-1 is reported as a pseudogene. The CDR3 spans 18 residues. The DNA for the CDR3 is TGTGCCAGCAACCCGGACAGGGGGCGATGTTCTGGTGTCTATGGCTACACCTTC. Translation: CASNPDRGRCSGVYGYTF.

The sample holds a few counts of this clone. The V and J genes are TRBV1 and TRBJ1-6. TRBV1 is marked as a pseudogene. This CDR3 is built from 17 residues. CDR3 sequence: CTSSQEAGHPSNSPLHF. The CDR3 region has the DNA TGCACCAGCAGCCAAGAGGCGGGACACCCCTCTAATTCACCCCTCCACTTT.

The rearrangement links TRBV4-3 to TRBJ1-6; D not resolved. Germline values: CDR1 LGHNA, CDR2 YSLEER. This CDR3 is 15 amino acids long. Trimming removed 0 bases from V and 8 bases from J, with 11 bases in between. CDR3 DNA: TGCGCCAGCAGCCAAGATTTAGGTTGGGATTCACCCCTCCACTTT. Protein product: CASSQDLGWDSPLHF.

This clone was seen only a few times. The chain carries TRBV6-2 or TRBV6-3 and TRBJ2-1; maybe TRBD1 (6 bases). The CDR3 contains 15 residues. V gave up 6 bases and J gave up 0 bases, with 12 bases separating them. Germline CDR1 is MNHEY and CDR2 is SVGEGT. The CDR3 coding sequence is TGTGCCAGCAGCCAGAGGGGGAGCTCCTACAATGAGCAGTTCTTC. The encoded protein is CASSQRGSSYNEQFF.

The chain combines TRBV24-1 with TRBJ2-7, with 7 bases aligning to TRBD1. V dropped 4 bases and J dropped 3; count of bases not matched to a gene: 5. The CDR3 sequence is 14 residues long. The germline CDR1 and CDR2 sequences are KGHDR and SFDVKD. The CDR3 region is CATSDRRDSYEQYF. The CDR3 coding sequence is TGTGCCACCAGTGACAGAAGGGACAGCTACGAGCAGTACTTC.

The chain combines TRBV28 with TRBJ2-6, with D possibly being TRBD2 (5 bases). The CDR3 is 15 residues long. V was cut by 7 bases and J by 0 bases, with 10 bases left in between. Germline V lookup: CDR1 MDHEN, CDR2 SYDVKM. CDR3 in DNA: TGTGCCAGCATCGGGGTCCACTCTGGGGCCAACGTCCTGACTTTC. Translated, it gives CASIGVHSGANVLTF.

This clone has at least ten counts. The V call is TRBV4-1, the J call TRBJ2-7; 10 bases line up with TRBD1. The CDR3 contains 19 residues. With 0 bases clipped from V and 1 base from J, the junction kept 12 bases outside the gene matches. Germline V gene data show CDR1 as MGHRA and CDR2 as YSYEKL. CDR3 amino acids: CASSQDPLIGTGASYEQYF. CDR3 in DNA: TGCGCCAGCAGCCAAGATCCTCTTATCGGGACAGGGGCATCCTACGAGCAGTACTTC.

The chain has TRBV11-2 and TRBJ2-7, with 9 bases aligning to TRBD1. The CDR3 spans 15 residues. CDR1 and CDR2 from the germline V gene are SGHAT and FQNNGV. V shed 5 bases and J 3 bases; nucleotides not matched to a gene: 8. The CDR3 reads CASSPGGTGFYEQYF. In DNA form, the CDR3 reads TGTGCCAGCAGCCCTGGCGGGACAGGGTTCTACGAGCAGTACTTC.

The table lists this clone with a few counts. V is TRBV5-1 and J is TRBJ1-1, with D possibly being TRBD1 (6 bases). The CDR3 has 14 residues. Germline V gene sequence: CDR1 SGHRS, CDR2 YFSETQ. V was pared by 6 bases and J by 1 base, with 13 bases between. In DNA, the CDR3 is TGCGCCAGCACCGGGACACCGGAGAACACTGAAGCTTTCTTT. It specifies CASTGTPENTEAFF.